The entry below gives a single TCR beta chain sequence along with its context. The antigen remains unidentified. This CDR3 has 15 amino acids. CDR1 is SGHAT and CDR2 is FQNNGV in the germline V gene. UMI labels and 5' RACE were used to prepare the TRB cDNA libraries. TCRdb re-called the 5' RACE reads and shows each CDR3 protein once, DNA omitted. This listing includes 35,000 to 40,000 distinct CDR3 sequences. Per CD8+ T cell subset, triplicate sorts of 330,000 or so cells each were done. The sample is drawn from a study of CXCR3-negative and CXCR3-positive naive CD8 T cells. Across the study: A total of roughly 140 million TRB reads was generated, with about 1.5 +/- 0.3 million per library.

Study-level findings and limits: Comparably high diversity marked both naive subsets, whereas memory CD8+ cells had much lower diversity. Naive cells used TRBV-TRBJ genes in much the same way whether CXCR3-negative or CXCR3-positive; memory cells did not.

Material for sequencing was memory CD8+ T cells from blood. V and J are TRBV11-2 and TRBJ2-2; lacking DNA, the TRBD1 call made by TCRdb goes unchecked. The receptor's source is a human donor in good health. Some clones in this sample may be carry-over from other donors' samples. The CDR3 spells CASSLGPQGSGELFF.